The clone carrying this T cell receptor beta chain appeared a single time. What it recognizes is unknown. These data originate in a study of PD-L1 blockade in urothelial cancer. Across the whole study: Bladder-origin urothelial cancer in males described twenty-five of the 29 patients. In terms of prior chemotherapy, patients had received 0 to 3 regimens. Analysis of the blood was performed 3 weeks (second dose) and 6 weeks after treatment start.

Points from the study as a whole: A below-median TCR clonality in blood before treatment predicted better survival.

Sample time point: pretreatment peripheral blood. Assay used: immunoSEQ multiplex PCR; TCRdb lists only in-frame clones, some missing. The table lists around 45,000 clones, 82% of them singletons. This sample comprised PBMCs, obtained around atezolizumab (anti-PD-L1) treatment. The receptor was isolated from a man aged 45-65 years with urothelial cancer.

The CDR3 coding sequence is TGTGCCAGCAGCAGAGGACTAGCGGGTAGCTCCTACAATGAGCAGTTCTTC. This sequence encodes CASSRGLAGSSYNEQFF. V usage is TRBV21-1 and J usage is TRBJ2-1; TRBD2, as called in the table, went unchecked against the DNA. TRBV21-1 is a pseudogene locus. This CDR3 comprises 17 residues.